This T cell receptor (beta chain) originates from a study of T cells in Graves' hyperthyroidism and ophthalmopathy. RNA transcripts provided the source from which TCR beta CDR3 regions were amplified. The HTBI set primed first-round TCR CDR3 RT-PCR. TCRdb fed the multiplex PCR reads into MiXCR, producing one record per CDR3 protein. The sample lists about half a million distinct CDR3 sequences, around 21% occurring once. The sample holds many counts of this clonotype. Its target is not known. Notes on the study in general: The model made its ophthalmopathy prediction, and onset followed a median roughly 6.5 months later. Most clonotypes expanded in the thyroid (above 0.001) were also present in blood.

The sequence was collected from a man aged 18 to 30 with Graves' hyperthyroidism. Sequenced: blood.

The chain's CDR3 is CASSFRANYGYTF. As DNA, the CDR3 is TGTGCCAGCAGTTTTAGGGCTAACTATGGCTACACCTTC. The genes are TRBV12-3 or TRBV12-4 and TRBJ1-2; no definite D call. The V gene lost 3 bases and the J gene lost 0 bases, with 5 bases spanning the gap. The CDR3 is 13 amino acids.